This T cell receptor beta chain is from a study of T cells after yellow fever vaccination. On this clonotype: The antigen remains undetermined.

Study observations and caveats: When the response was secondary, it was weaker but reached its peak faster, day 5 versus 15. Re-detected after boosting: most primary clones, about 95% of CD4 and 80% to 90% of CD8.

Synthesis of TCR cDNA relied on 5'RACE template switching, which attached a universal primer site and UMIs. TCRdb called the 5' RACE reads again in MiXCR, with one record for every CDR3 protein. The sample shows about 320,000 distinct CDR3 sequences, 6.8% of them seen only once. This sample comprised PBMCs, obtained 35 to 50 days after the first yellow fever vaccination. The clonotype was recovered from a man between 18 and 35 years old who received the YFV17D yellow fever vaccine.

CDR3 in DNA: TGCAGTGCTAGAGATACGCAGAAGTCCTACGAGCAGTACTTC. Translating gives CSARDTQKSYEQYF. This chain uses TRBV20-1 with TRBJ2-7; no clear D gene. The V end lost 0 bases, the J end lost 1 base, and 10 bases lay between the germline ends. The CDR3 totals 14 residues. CDR1 is DFQATT, CDR2 SNEGSKA, per germline (reference sequence).